The 6 T cell receptor beta chains below were found in one sample sequenced in a study of Graves' ophthalmopathy and Graves' hyperthyroidism. TCR beta CDR3 regions were amplified from RNA transcripts. RT-PCR was first run with HTBI primers, then multiplex PCR in a second round. MiXCR, applied by TCRdb to the multiplex PCR reads, yields one record per CDR3 protein. The sample lists a few hundred thousand distinct CDR3 sequences, approximately 15% occurring once. Specimen: peripheral blood. Receptor source: a woman aged 18-29 years with stable Graves' hyperthyroidism.

Ten or more counts support this clonotype. The junction departs from the called germline gene at one end, perhaps through a read error. This chain uses TRBV10-3 with TRBJ2-3; D unresolved. Germline-derived CDR1 and CDR2 are ENHRY and SYGVKD. This CDR3 has 12 residues. CDR3 sequence reads: CAISQSLDTQYF. Written as DNA, the CDR3 is TGTGCCATCAGTCAGTCGTTGGATACGCAGTATTTT.

There are many counts of this clonotype. The J gene is TRBJ1-1, the V gene TRBV20-1; D not certain. Germline CDR1 is DFQATT and CDR2 is SNEGSKA (reference sequence). V was pared by 0 bases and J by 1 base, with 9 bases between. CDR3 length: 14 amino acids. The CDR3: CSARDGGGNTEAFF. The CDR3 nucleotides read TGCAGTGCTAGAGATGGAGGCGGGAACACTGAAGCTTTCTTT.

This clonotype was seen many times. This chain uses TRBV6-1 with TRBJ1-2; tentatively, D is TRBD1 (5 bases). Germline values: CDR1 MNHNS, CDR2 SASEGT. This CDR3 spans 15 amino acids. V shed 2 bases and J shed 4 bases, with 14 bases lying between them. Here the CDR3 DNA reads TGTGCCAGCAGTGAACAGGGTAAATCACGCTATGGCTACACCTTC. It yields the protein CASSEQGKSRYGYTF.

Many counts were recorded for this clonotype. The chain recombines TRBV7-3 with TRBJ1-2; 12 positions agree with TRBD1. The junction had 0 bases not matched to a gene; V was cut back by 1 base and J by 6 bases. The CDR3 is made up of 14 amino acids. Germline values: CDR1 SGHTA, CDR2 FQGTGA. In DNA form, the CDR3 reads TGTGCCAGCAGCTTAAGGGACAGGGGGCATGGCTACACCTTC. Its translation: CASSLRDRGHGYTF.

At least ten counts were recorded for this clonotype. This chain uses TRBV3-1 with TRBJ1-1; D not certain. Germline CDR1 reads LGHDT; CDR2 reads YNNKEL (reference sequence). Trimming took 8 bases from V and 6 from J, leaving 19 bases between them. The CDR3 totals 14 residues. The CDR3 DNA follows: TGTGCCAGCCTGTCGGTGACGCGGCCTGCTGAAGCTTTCTTT. This codes for CASLSVTRPAEAFF.

This clonotype was seen repeatedly, ten times or more. The V and J genes are TRBV6-4 and TRBJ2-2; the match to TRBD1 covers 7 bases. The CDR3 spans 15 residues. CDR1 and CDR2 (germline): MRHNA, SNTAGT. V was pared by 5 bases and J by 3 bases, with 6 bases of the junction left unmatched. CDR3: CASSRQGGDTGELFF. The CDR3, as DNA: TGTGCCAGCAGTCGACAGGGCGGTGACACCGGGGAGCTGTTTTTT.